This T cell receptor (beta chain) was captured by sequencing in a study of spatial heterogeneity in lung cancer. Notes on the study in general: Mutation counts in tumors were tracked by counts of expanded intratumoral alpha and beta TCRs.

Per germline, CDR1 SGDLS and CDR2 YYNGEE. V shed 2 bases, J shed 7 bases, and the junction held 7 bases outside the gene matches. The CDR3 is made up of 15 amino acids. This sample's time point: sample taken at primary tumor resection. As to this clonotype: What it recognizes is unknown.

Every TCR cDNA molecule bore a unique molecular identifier. Using its own MiXCR run on the 5' RACE reads, TCRdb lists one record per CDR3 protein. The sample has about 520 distinct CDR3 sequences, 25% to 30% seen once. The TCR sequence derives from a male donor with early-stage non-small cell lung cancer. This chain connects TRBV9 to TRBJ2-1; 9 bases are shared with TRBD1. Sequences were derived from lung tumor tissue, sampled at surgery. The CDR3 loop is CASSVHGTGINEQFF. CDR3 coding DNA: TGTGCCAGCAGCGTGCACGGGACAGGGATAAATGAGCAGTTCTTC.